These 10 T cell receptor beta chains were all obtained from the same sample, sequenced in a study of shared clonotypes between healthy human individuals. The method was immunoSEQ multiplex PCR; TCRdb's version includes in-frame clones alone and lacks a portion of them. The data hold 2 million to 3 million clones, with more than 80% observed a single time. Sequencing input: naive CD4+ T cells sorted from blood. Specified subset: CD45RA+ positively selected. The receptors here all came from a man younger than 35 in good health.

Comment on this clone: In the same sample, other DNA sequences code for this CDR3. The chain uses TRBV9 and TRBJ1-5, with D possibly TRBD1 on 5 matching bases. The CDR3 has 14 amino acids. V shed 3 bases and J shed 4 bases, with 11 bases lying between them. The germline V gene has CDR1 SGDLS and CDR2 YYNGEE. The CDR3 sequence: CASSAGTANQPQHF. Here the CDR3 DNA reads TGTGCCAGCAGCGCCGGGACGGCAAATCAGCCCCAGCATTTT.

The chain uses TRBV9 and TRBJ2-6; D might be TRBD1 or TRBD2, each matching 5 bases. CDR1 SGDLS and CDR2 YYNGEE come from the germline V gene. This CDR3 spans 18 amino acids. V was cut by 3 bases and J by 4 bases, with 20 bases left in between. As DNA, the CDR3 is TGTGCCAGCAGCGACCCCTCGGGGCTGCAAACGGGGGCCAACGTCCTGACTTTC. It encodes CASSDPSGLQTGANVLTF.

The chain uses TRBV5-8 and TRBJ2-2, with D perhaps TRBD2 (7 bases). Trimming removed 1 base from V and 4 bases from J, with 8 bases in between. The V gene's germline CDR1 is SGHTS and CDR2 YDEGEE. There are 14 residues in the CDR3. The CDR3 bases are TGTGCCAGCAGCTTGAGGGGGGGCACCGGGGAGCTGTTTTTT. Translated: CASSLRGGTGELFF.

J is TRBJ2-2 and V is TRBV2; 8 bases are shared with TRBD1. Trimming cost V 7 bases and J 4 bases; bases outside gene matches: 8. Germline CDR1 reads SNHLY; CDR2 reads FYNNEI. There are 15 residues in the CDR3. This CDR3 is CASKPQGAGTGELFF. The CDR3 DNA follows: TGTGCCAGCAAACCTCAGGGGGCCGGCACCGGGGAGCTGTTTTTT.

As to this clone: One end of the junction fails to match germline, which may point to a read error. The rearrangement joins TRBV7-7 to TRBJ2-1; D is perhaps TRBD1 (6 bases). The CDR3 length is 14 residues. Germline V gene sequence: CDR1 SSHAT, CDR2 FNYEAQ (reference sequence). The CDR3 loop is CASSPGGSRNEQFF. CDR3 DNA sequence: TGTGCTAGCAGCCCTGGGGGCTCCCGGAATGAGCAGTTCTTC.

The rearrangement uses TRBV14 and TRBJ2-7, with 7 bases lining up with TRBD2. CDR3 length: 13 amino acids. V lost 6 bases and J lost 4; bases outside the gene matches: 6. The V gene's germline CDR1 is SGHDN and CDR2 FVKESK. DNA for the CDR3: TGTGCCAGCAGACTGCGGGAGCAATACGAGCAGTACTTC. Translation gives CASRLREQYEQYF. Together with reference TRBV14 and TRBJ2-7, the CDR3 gives the full variable domain: EAGVTQFPSHSVIEKGQTVTLRCDPISGHDNLYWYRRVMGKEIKFLLHFVKESKQDESGMPNNRFLAERTGGTYSTLKVQPAELEDSGVYFCASRLREQYEQYFGPGTRLTVT.

V is TRBV15 and J is TRBJ1-1, with D possibly being TRBD1 (5 bases). CDR1 and CDR2 from the germline V gene are LNHNV and YYDKDF (reference sequence). Trimming removed 0 bases at V and 7 bases at J, with 9 bases between. The CDR3 contains 13 residues. The CDR3 sequence is CATSRDQGFEAFF. DNA for the CDR3: TGTGCCACCAGCAGAGATCAGGGCTTTGAAGCTTTCTTT.

The chain is built from TRBV18 and TRBJ2-3; 10 nucleotides agree with TRBD2. J lost 2 bases, V lost 3 bases, and 11 bases had no gene match. The CDR3 covers 18 residues. Germline V lookup: CDR1 KGHSH, CDR2 LQKENI. CDR3: CASSPTGGSGRVTDTQYF. CDR3 sequence (DNA): TGTGCCAGCTCACCCACCGGAGGGAGCGGGAGGGTCACAGATACGCAGTATTTT.

This sequence joins TRBV5-1 and TRBJ2-3; 7 bases fit TRBD2. The CDR3 loop spans 16 amino acids. CDR1 is SGHRS, CDR2 YFSETQ, per germline. The V gene end was trimmed by 0 bases and the J gene end by 5 bases; junction bases not matched to a gene: 9. CDR3 sequence: CASSLGVAGLGDTQYF. CDR3 sequence (DNA): TGCGCCAGCAGCTTGGGGGTAGCGGGTCTTGGAGATACGCAGTATTTT.

This clone has a handful of counts. This same CDR3 is encoded by further DNA sequences in the sample. The chain carries TRBV19 and TRBJ1-5, with D possibly being TRBD1 (5 bases). Trimming left V 5 bases short and J 6 bases short, with 11 bases between. Germline lookup yields CDR1 LNHDA and CDR2 SQIVND (reference sequence). The CDR3 covers 13 residues. The CDR3 nucleotides read TGTGCCAGTAGTTCGCAGGGAGGTCAGCCCCAGCATTTT. Protein product: CASSSQGGQPQHF.